This T cell receptor (beta chain) was identified in a study of T cell changes during pregnancy in multiple sclerosis. TCRdb's table, derived via immunoSEQ multiplex PCR, lists solely in-frame clones and lacks some. The table records around 97,000 clones, about nine tenths of them present only once. Germline V gives CDR1 SGHNT, CDR2 YYREEE (reference sequence). The V gene end was trimmed by 3 bases and the J gene end by 1 base; junction bases not matched to a gene: 5. This CDR3 spans 15 amino acids. Sample: peripheral blood, taken in the second trimester of pregnancy. The sequence was collected from a female donor in good health, enrolled as a control in a pregnancy study. J is TRBJ2-3 and V is TRBV5-4; 7 bases line up with TRBD2. The CDR3 loop is CASSSPGRGTDTQYF. The CDR3 bases are TGTGCCAGCAGCTCTCCAGGGAGGGGCACAGATACGCAGTATTTT.